The T cell receptor (beta chain) described here comes from a study of blood T cells in healthy people across ages. The CDR3 runs to 15 residues. V lost 2 bases and J lost 2, with 11 bases in between. Germline-derived CDR1 and CDR2 are SGHVS and FQNEAQ. A sample-barcoded 5' primer and a J-beta primer mix were used in a second PCR of roughly 7 to 11 cycles. With 12 random nucleotides, a template-switch adaptor tagged each individual cDNA molecule. The study obtained at least 2.5 million CDR3-containing paired-end reads from every sample. MiXCR was run by TCRdb on the 5' RACE reads, yielding one entry per CDR3 protein. The sample gives fewer than 2 million distinct CDR3 sequences, approximately 39% of which show up once; roughly 23% is in the top ten. Donors gave 8 to 10 milliliters of peripheral blood apiece. Per sample, no less than 5 micrograms of total RNA were extracted.

The chain joins TRBV7-8 to TRBJ2-3; D ambiguous. This sequence was found in a human donor in good health. Material for sequencing was blood. The DNA for the CDR3 is TGTGCCAGCAGCTTAAGGCGACTTCCCACAGATACGCAGTATTTT. Protein product: CASSLRRLPTDTQYF.